These T cell receptor beta chains were read from a single sample in a study of identical twins. TCRdb redid the calling of the 5' RACE reads with MiXCR, one entry per CDR3 protein. The data hold 1.5 million to 2 million distinct CDR3 sequences, with around 33% observed a single time. Input material: cord blood. Source of these receptors: a newborn girl in good health. Each CDR3 is given with its conserved first and last residue. A D gene is named only where the DNA matches it firmly. Only some rows state a clone size, as once, few, many or a class for expanded clones.

.	TRBV5-1	few	TRBJ1-6	CASSLDGVRSYNSPLHF	TGCGCCAGCAGCTTGGATGGTGTTAGATCCTATAATTCACCCCTCCACTTT
TRBD1	TRBV10-3	.	TRBJ1-5	CAIRPDRDQPQHF	TGTGCCATCAGACCGGACAGGGATCAGCCCCAGCATTTT
TRBD1	TRBV6-1	many	TRBJ2-3	CASSRRGQGDTQYF	TGTGCCAGCAGTAGGCGGGGACAGGGAGATACGCAGTATTTT
TRBD1	TRBV6-5	many	TRBJ1-2	CASSYSGTVNYGYTF	TGTGCCAGCAGTTACTCCGGGACAGTTAACTATGGCTACACCTTC
.	TRBV27	.	TRBJ2-6	CASSFTRAGANVLTF	TGTGCCAGCAGTTTCACCAGGGCTGGGGCCAACGTCCTGACTTTC
TRBD1	TRBV2	.	TRBJ1-4	CASTSDRAYNEKLFF	TGTGCCAGCACGTCGGACAGGGCCTATAATGAAAAACTGTTTTTT
.	TRBV5-1	.	TRBJ1-1	CASSLGPQVMNTEAFF	TGCGCCAGCAGCTTGGGTCCACAGGTCATGAACACTGAAGCTTTCTTT
TRBD2	TRBV27	.	TRBJ2-1	CASGLAGDYEQFF	TGTGCCAGCGGACTAGCGGGAGACTATGAGCAGTTCTTC
TRBD2	TRBV6-1	.	TRBJ2-3	CASSERTGGRTDTQYF	TGTGCCAGCAGTGAACGAACGGGGGGGCGAACAGATACGCAGTATTTT
.	TRBV12-3/TRBV12-4	few	TRBJ2-5	CASSLKSSVRGETQYF	TGTGCCAGCAGTTTAAAAAGTTCAGTGCGAGGAGAGACCCAGTACTTC
TRBD1	TRBV6-1	.	TRBJ2-7	CASKQGVISYEQYF	TGTGCCAGCAAACAGGGGGTTATTTCCTACGAGCAGTACTTC
.	TRBV7-9	.	TRBJ1-2	CASSLEGPTVDGYTF	TGTGCCAGCAGCTTAGAGGGCCCTACCGTAGATGGCTACACCTTC
TRBD1	TRBV27	.	TRBJ1-1	CASRPGGISSEAFF	TGTGCCAGCAGGCCAGGGGGGATCTCGTCTGAAGCTTTCTTT
.	TRBV7-8	.	TRBJ2-1	CASSPSAGQFYNEQFF	TGTGCCAGCAGCCCTTCCGCGGGACAGTTTTACAATGAGCAGTTCTTC
.	TRBV28	.	TRBJ1-5	CASSAAGQPQHF	TGTGCCAGCAGTGCAGCGGGTCAGCCCCAGCATTTT
.	TRBV7-2	many	TRBJ2-1	CASSLRRGYNEQFF	TGTGCCAGCAGCTTAAGGAGGGGTTACAATGAGCAGTTCTTC
TRBD2	TRBV20-1	.	TRBJ2-4	CSATRLAGGRSPAKNIQYF	TGCAGTGCTACCCGACTAGCGGGGGGGCGGTCACCGGCCAAAAACATTCAGTACTTC
TRBD1	TRBV20-1	.	TRBJ1-2	CSARDKGQGFRGYTF	TGCAGTGCTAGAGATAAGGGACAGGGATTCCGGGGCTACACCTTC
.	TRBV20-1	.	TRBJ2-3	CSARDHNTQYF	TGCAGTGCTAGAGATCACAATACGCAGTATTTT
.	TRBV5-5	.	TRBJ1-6	CASSLLAGSFSPLHF	TGTGCCAGCAGCTTGTTGGCAGGAAGTTTTTCACCCCTCCACTTT
TRBD1	TRBV20-1	few	TRBJ2-6	CSAQTGWAGANVLTF	TGCAGTGCTCAGACAGGGTGGGCTGGGGCCAACGTCCTGACTTTC
.	TRBV6-5	.	TRBJ2-7	CASSYSGLRGGGYEQYF	TGTGCCAGCAGTTACTCGGGGCTGAGGGGGGGAGGCTACGAGCAGTACTTC
.	TRBV30	.	TRBJ2-7	CAWSGGAYEQYF	TGTGCCTGGAGTGGGGGGGCCTACGAGCAGTACTTC
.	TRBV9	few	TRBJ1-2	CASSVVGTVNYGYTF	TGTGCCAGCAGCGTAGTTGGGACGGTTAACTATGGCTACACCTTC
.	TRBV6-5	.	TRBJ2-3	CASRDSLSTDTQYF	TGTGCCAGCAGGGACAGCTTGAGCACAGATACGCAGTATTTT
TRBD2	TRBV4-1	few	TRBJ2-1	CASSPRRLAGVISYNEQFF	TGCGCCAGCAGCCCGAGGCGGCTAGCGGGAGTTATCTCCTACAATGAGCAGTTCTTC
.	TRBV20-1	few	TRBJ2-7	CSAKIRGSLTYEQYF	TGCAGTGCTAAAATCCGTGGGAGTTTGACCTACGAGCAGTACTTC
.	TRBV20-1	.	TRBJ1-2	CSADSDGNYGYTF	TGCAGTGCTGACTCGGATGGTAACTATGGCTACACCTTC
TRBD1	TRBV5-1	many	TRBJ1-6	CASSLAGQGNSPLHF	TGCGCCAGCAGCTTGGCCGGACAGGGAAATTCACCCCTCCACTTT
.	TRBV27	.	TRBJ1-2	CASSPLAGPNYGYTF	TGTGCCAGCAGTCCCCTGGCGGGACCTAACTATGGCTACACCTTC
.	TRBV2	.	TRBJ1-5	CASSPGVGQPQHF	TGTGCCAGCAGTCCCGGAGTGGGTCAGCCCCAGCATTTT
.	TRBV6-1	.	TRBJ1-4	CASSLMPRGTNEKLFF	TGTGCCAGCAGTCTGATGCCCAGAGGAACTAATGAAAAGCTGTTTTTT
.	TRBV6-2/TRBV6-3	few	TRBJ2-3	CASSKGLPTDTQYF	TGTGCCAGCAGCAAAGGACTGCCCACAGATACGCAGTATTTT
TRBD1	TRBV27	.	TRBJ2-5	CASSRSTGPETQYF	TGTGCCAGCAGTCGATCGACAGGGCCAGAGACCCAGTACTTC
TRBD1	TRBV20-1	once	TRBJ1-1	CSARAGDRSEAFF	TGCAGTGCTAGAGCGGGGGACAGGTCCGAAGCTTTCTTT
TRBD1	TRBV20-1	few	TRBJ1-5	CSAAWTGVRQPQHF	TGCAGTGCCGCATGGACAGGGGTACGTCAGCCCCAGCATTTT
TRBD2	TRBV28	.	TRBJ2-1	CAVPGRGLVGDEQFF	TGTGCCGTCCCTGGGCGGGGACTAGTGGGCGATGAGCAGTTCTTC
.	TRBV12-3/TRBV12-4	many	TRBJ2-3	CASSLERGDTQYF	TGTGCTAGCAGCTTAGAACGGGGAGATACGCAGTATTTT
.	TRBV18	many	TRBJ2-3	CASSPRTDTQYF	TGTGCCAGCAGCCCCCGCACAGATACGCAGTATTTT
.	TRBV12-5	once	TRBJ1-2	CASGLGRSPYLNYGYTF	TGTGCTAGTGGTTTGGGGCGCAGTCCCTACCTTAACTATGGCTACACCTTC
.	TRBV27	few	TRBJ2-1	CASSPGGDLGSVTYNEQFF	TGTGCCAGCAGTCCAGGGGGGGATTTGGGGAGCGTAACCTACAATGAGCAGTTCTTC
TRBD1	TRBV3-1	few	TRBJ1-2	CASSQSKPRGANYGYTF	TGTGCCAGCAGCCAATCTAAACCCAGGGGGGCTAACTATGGCTACACCTTC
.	TRBV20-1	once	TRBJ1-1	CSAPIRGAEAFF	TGCAGTGCCCCGATCCGGGGGGCAGAAGCTTTCTTT
TRBD2	TRBV2	once	TRBJ2-7	CATKVAGGPGEQYF	TGTGCCACCAAGGTGGCGGGAGGGCCTGGCGAGCAGTACTTC
TRBD1	TRBV12-3/TRBV12-4	once	TRBJ2-2	CASSFTQGAVANTGELFF	TGTGCCAGCAGTTTTACACAGGGGGCTGTCGCGAACACCGGGGAGCTGTTTTTT
.	TRBV6-1	.	TRBJ2-7	CASSEARTIDEQYF	TGTGCCAGCAGTGAAGCGAGGACAATCGACGAGCAGTACTTC
.	TRBV20-1	.	TRBJ1-2	CSARDRTLANYGYTF	TGCAGTGCTAGAGACCGGACCCTAGCTAACTATGGCTACACCTTC
.	TRBV7-9	.	TRBJ1-2	CASSLHGQPMGGYTF	TGTGCCAGCAGCTTACATGGACAGCCCATGGGGGGCTACACCTTC
.	TRBV27	.	TRBJ1-2	CASSLSRAWVYGYTF	TGTGCCAGCAGTTTAAGCCGGGCTTGGGTTTATGGCTACACCTTC
.	TRBV20-1	.	TRBJ2-7	CSARGTLTASYEQYF	TGCAGTGCTAGGGGTACGTTAACTGCTTCCTACGAGCAGTACTTC
TRBD2	TRBV5-4	.	TRBJ2-1	CASSLKSTSGINGQFF	TGTGCCAGCAGCTTGAAGTCGACTAGCGGGATAAATGGGCAGTTCTTC